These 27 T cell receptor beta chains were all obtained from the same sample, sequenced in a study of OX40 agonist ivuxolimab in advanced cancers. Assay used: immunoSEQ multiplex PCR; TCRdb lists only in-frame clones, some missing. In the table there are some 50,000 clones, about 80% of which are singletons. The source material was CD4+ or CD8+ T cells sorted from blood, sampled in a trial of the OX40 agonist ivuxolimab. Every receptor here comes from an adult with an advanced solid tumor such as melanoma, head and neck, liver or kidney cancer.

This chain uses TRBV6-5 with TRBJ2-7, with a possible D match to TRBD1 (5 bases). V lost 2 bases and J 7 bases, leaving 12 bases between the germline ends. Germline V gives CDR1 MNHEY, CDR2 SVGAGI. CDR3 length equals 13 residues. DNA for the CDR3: TGTGCCAGCAGTTACGGAATAAGGGGTGAGCAGTACTTC. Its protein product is CASSYGIRGEQYF.

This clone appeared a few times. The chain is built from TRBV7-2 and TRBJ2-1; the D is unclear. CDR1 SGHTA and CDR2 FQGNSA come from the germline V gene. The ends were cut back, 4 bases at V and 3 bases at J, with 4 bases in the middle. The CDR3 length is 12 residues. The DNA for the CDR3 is TGTGCCAGCAGCTCGATCTACAATGAGCAGTTCTTC. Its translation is CASSSIYNEQFF. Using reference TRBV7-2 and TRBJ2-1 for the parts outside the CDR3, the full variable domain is GAGVSQSPSNKVTEKGKDVELRCDPISGHTALYWYRQSLGQGLEFLIYFQGNSAPDKSGLPSDRFSAERTGGSVSTLTIQRTQQEDSAVYLCASSSIYNEQFFGPGTRLTVL.

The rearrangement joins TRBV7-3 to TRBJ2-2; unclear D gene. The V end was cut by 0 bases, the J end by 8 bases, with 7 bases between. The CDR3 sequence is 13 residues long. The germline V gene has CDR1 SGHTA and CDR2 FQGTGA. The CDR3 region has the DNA TGTGCCAGCAGCTTAACGTGGGCAGGGGAGCTGTTTTTT. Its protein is CASSLTWAGELFF.

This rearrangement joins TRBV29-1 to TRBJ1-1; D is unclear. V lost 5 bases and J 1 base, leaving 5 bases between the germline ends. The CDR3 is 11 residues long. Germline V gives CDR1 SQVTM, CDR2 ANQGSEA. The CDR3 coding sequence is TGCAGCGTTTCAGGGAACACTGAAGCTTTCTTT. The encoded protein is CSVSGNTEAFF.

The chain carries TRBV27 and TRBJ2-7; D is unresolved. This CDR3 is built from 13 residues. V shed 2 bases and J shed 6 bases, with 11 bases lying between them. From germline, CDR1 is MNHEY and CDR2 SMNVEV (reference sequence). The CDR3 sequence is CASSLDSYAEQYF. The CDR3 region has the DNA TGTGCCAGCAGTTTAGATTCGTACGCCGAGCAGTACTTC.

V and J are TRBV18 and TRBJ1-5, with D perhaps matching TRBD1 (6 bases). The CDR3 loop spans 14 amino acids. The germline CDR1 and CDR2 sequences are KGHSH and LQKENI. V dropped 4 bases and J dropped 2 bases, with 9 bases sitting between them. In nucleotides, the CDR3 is TGTGCCAGCTCACAGGGGGGTGGCAATCAGCCCCAGCATTTT. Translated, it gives CASSQGGGNQPQHF.

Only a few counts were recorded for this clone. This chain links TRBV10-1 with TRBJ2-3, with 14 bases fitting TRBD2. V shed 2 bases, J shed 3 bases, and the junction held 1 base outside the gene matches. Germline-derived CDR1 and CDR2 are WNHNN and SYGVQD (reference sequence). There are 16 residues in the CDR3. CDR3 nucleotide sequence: TGCGCCAGCAGTGAGAGGACTAGCGGGAGGACAGATACGCAGTATTTT. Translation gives CASSERTSGRTDTQYF.

The CDR3 DNA is TGTGCCTGGAGCGGGATGGGAGGGAGATCATCCACAGATACGCAGTATTTT. This codes for CAWSGMGGRSSTDTQYF. The chain employs TRBV30 and TRBJ2-3, with 7 bases lining up with TRBD2. In germline, CDR1 is GTSNPN, CDR2 SVGIG (reference sequence). This CDR3 comprises 17 residues. J was trimmed by 2 bases and V by 3 bases; bases with no gene match: 14. Using reference TRBV30 and TRBJ2-3 for the parts outside the CDR3, the full variable domain is SQTIHQWPATLVQPVGSPLSLECTVEGTSNPNLYWYRQAAGRGLQLLFYSVGIGQISSEVPQNLSASRPQDRQFILSSKKLLLSDSGFYLCAWSGMGGRSSTDTQYFGPGTRLTVL.

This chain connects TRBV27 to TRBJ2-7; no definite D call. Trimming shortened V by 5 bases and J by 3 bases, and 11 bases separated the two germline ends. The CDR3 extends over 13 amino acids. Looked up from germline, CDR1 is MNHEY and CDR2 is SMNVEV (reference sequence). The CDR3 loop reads CASSPFAYYEQYF. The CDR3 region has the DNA TGTGCCAGCAGTCCCTTCGCCTACTACGAGCAGTACTTC.

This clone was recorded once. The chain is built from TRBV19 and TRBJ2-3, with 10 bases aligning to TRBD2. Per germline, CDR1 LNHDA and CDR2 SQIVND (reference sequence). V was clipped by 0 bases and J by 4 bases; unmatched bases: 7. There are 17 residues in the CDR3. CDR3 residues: CASSIEWLAGVPDTQYF. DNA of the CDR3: TGTGCCAGTAGTATAGAATGGCTAGCGGGAGTCCCAGATACGCAGTATTTT.

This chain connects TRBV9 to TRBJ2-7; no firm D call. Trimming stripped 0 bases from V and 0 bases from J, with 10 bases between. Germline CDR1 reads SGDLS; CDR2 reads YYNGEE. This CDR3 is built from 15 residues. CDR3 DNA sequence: TGTGCCAGCAGCGTAGGCGGCCCCAGCTCCTACGAGCAGTACTTC. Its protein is CASSVGGPSSYEQYF.

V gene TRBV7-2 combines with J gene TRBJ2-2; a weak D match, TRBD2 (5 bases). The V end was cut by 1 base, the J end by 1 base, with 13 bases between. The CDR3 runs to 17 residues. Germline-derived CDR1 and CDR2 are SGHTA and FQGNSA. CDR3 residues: CASSLVAIAKNTGELFF. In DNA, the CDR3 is TGTGCCAGCAGCTTAGTGGCTATAGCGAAGAACACCGGGGAGCTGTTTTTT.

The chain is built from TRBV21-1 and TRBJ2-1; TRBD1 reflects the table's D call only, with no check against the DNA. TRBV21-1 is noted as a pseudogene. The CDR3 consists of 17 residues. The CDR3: CASSKGVGVYSYNEQFF. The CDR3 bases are TGTGCCAGCAGCAAAGGGGTGGGCGTCTACTCCTACAATGAGCAGTTCTTC.

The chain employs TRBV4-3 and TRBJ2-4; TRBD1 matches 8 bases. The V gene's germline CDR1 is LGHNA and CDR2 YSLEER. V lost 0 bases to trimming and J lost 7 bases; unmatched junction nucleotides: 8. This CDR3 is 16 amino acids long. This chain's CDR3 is CASSQDFTGGLNIQYF. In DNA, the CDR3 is TGCGCCAGCAGCCAAGATTTTACAGGGGGTTTGAACATTCAGTACTTC.

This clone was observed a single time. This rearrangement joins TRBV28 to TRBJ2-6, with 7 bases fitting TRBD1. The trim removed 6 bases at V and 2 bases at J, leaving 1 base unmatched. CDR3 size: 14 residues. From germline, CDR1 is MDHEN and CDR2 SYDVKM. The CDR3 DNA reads TGTGCCAGCAGCGACAGGGCTGGGGCCAACGTCCTGACTTTC. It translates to CASSDRAGANVLTF.

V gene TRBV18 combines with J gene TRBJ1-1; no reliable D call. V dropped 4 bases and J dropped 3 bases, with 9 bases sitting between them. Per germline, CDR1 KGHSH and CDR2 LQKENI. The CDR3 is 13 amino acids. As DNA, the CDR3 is TGTGCCAGCTCACAGCACAGAGACACTGAAGCTTTCTTT. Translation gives CASSQHRDTEAFF.

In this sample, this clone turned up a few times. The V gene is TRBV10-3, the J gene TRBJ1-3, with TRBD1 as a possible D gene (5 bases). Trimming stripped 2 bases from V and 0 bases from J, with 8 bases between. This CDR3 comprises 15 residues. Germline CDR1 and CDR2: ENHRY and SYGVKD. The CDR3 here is CAISEGTISGNTIYF. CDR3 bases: TGTGCCATCAGTGAGGGGACGATCTCTGGAAACACCATATATTTT.

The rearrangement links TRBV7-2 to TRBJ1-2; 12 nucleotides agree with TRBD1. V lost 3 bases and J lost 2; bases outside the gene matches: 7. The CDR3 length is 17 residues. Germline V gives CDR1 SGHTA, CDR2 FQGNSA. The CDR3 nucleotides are TGTGCCAGCAGCTTGGGACAGGGGGCCGTTGGAAACTATGGCTACACCTTC. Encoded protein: CASSLGQGAVGNYGYTF. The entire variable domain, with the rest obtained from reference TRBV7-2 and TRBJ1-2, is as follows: GAGVSQSPSNKVTEKGKDVELRCDPISGHTALYWYRQSLGQGLEFLIYFQGNSAPDKSGLPSDRFSAERTGGSVSTLTIQRTQQEDSAVYLCASSLGQGAVGNYGYTFGSGTRLTVV.

The CDR3 coding sequence is TGCGCCAGCAGCTTGGTTCCCGGGACTAGCTCCTACAATGAGCAGTTCTTC. This encodes CASSLVPGTSSYNEQFF. The chain employs TRBV5-1 and TRBJ2-1; 8 bases align to TRBD2. CDR1 and CDR2 (germline): SGHRS, YFSETQ. This CDR3 spans 17 amino acids. Trimming cost V 0 bases and J 0 bases; bases outside gene matches: 5.

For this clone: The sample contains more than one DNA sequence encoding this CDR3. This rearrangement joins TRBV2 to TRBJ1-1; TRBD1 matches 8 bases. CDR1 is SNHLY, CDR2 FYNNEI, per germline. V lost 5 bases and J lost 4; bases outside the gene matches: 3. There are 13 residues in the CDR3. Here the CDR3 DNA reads TGTGCCAGCAGTCTAACAGGGGGCACTGAAGCTTTCTTT. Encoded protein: CASSLTGGTEAFF.

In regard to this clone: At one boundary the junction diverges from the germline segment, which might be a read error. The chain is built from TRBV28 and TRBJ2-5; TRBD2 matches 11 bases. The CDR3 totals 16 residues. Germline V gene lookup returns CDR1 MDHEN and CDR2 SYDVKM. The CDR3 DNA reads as TGTACCAGCAGCCGGGGGGGTTCTAGCGGGAGGGAGACCCAGTACTTC. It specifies CTSSRGGSSGRETQYF.

The DNA for the CDR3 is TGTGCCAGCAGCTTAAGCGGTAGAGGTGGCTACGAGCAGTACTTC. This codes for CASSLSGRGGYEQYF. This chain links TRBV7-9 with TRBJ2-7; D might be TRBD2 (5 bases). The CDR3 runs to 15 residues. V dropped 2 bases and J dropped 3 bases, with 14 bases sitting between them. Germline CDR1 is SEHNR and CDR2 is FQNEAQ (reference sequence).

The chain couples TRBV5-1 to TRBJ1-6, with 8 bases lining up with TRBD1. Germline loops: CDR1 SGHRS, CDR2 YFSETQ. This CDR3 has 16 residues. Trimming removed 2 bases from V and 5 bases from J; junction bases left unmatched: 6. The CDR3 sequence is CASSLIPGQDNSPLHF. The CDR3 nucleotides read TGCGCCAGCAGCTTAATACCGGGACAGGATAATTCACCCCTCCACTTT. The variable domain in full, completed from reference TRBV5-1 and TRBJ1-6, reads KAGVTQTPRYLIKTRGQQVTLSCSPISGHRSVSWYQQTPGQGLQFLFEYFSETQRNKGNFPGRFSGRQFSNSRSEMNVSTLELGDSALYLCASSLIPGQDNSPLHFGNGTRLTVT.

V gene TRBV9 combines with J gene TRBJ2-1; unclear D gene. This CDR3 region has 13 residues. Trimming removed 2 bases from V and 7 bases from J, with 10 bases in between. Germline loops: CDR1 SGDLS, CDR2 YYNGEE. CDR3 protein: CASSVNLVNEQFF. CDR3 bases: TGTGCCAGCAGCGTTAATCTCGTGAATGAGCAGTTCTTC. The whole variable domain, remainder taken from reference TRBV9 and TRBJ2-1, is DSGVTQTPKHLITATGQRVTLRCSPRSGDLSVYWYQQSLDQGLQFLIQYYNGEERAKGNILERFSAQQFPDLHSELNLSSLELGDSALYFCASSVNLVNEQFFGPGTRLTVL.

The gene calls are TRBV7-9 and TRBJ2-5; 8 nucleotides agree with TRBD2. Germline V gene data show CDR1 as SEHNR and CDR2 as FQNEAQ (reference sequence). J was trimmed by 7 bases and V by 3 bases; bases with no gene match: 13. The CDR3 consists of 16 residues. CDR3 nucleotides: TGTGCCAGCAGCTTGCTGGCTAGCGGGCGGATATGGACCCAGTACTTC. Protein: CASSLLASGRIWTQYF. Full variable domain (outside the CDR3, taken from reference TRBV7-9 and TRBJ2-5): DTGVSQNPRHKITKRGQNVTFRCDPISEHNRLYWYRQTLGQGPEFLTYFQNEAQLEKSRLLSDRFSAERPKGSFSTLEIQRTEQGDSAMYLCASSLLASGRIWTQYFGPGTRLLVL.

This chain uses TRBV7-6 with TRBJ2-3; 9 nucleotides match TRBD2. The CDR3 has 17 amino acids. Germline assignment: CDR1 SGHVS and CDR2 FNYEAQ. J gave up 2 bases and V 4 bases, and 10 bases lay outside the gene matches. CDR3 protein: CASSSQTSGKFTDTQYF. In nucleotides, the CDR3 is TGTGCCAGCAGCTCGCAGACTAGCGGAAAGTTCACAGATACGCAGTATTTT.

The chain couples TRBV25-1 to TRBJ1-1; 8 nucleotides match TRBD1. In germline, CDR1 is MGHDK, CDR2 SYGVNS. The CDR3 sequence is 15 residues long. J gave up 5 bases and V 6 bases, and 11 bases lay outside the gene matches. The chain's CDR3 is CASREHGQGGTEAFF. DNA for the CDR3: TGTGCCAGCAGAGAGCACGGACAGGGTGGTACTGAAGCTTTCTTT.